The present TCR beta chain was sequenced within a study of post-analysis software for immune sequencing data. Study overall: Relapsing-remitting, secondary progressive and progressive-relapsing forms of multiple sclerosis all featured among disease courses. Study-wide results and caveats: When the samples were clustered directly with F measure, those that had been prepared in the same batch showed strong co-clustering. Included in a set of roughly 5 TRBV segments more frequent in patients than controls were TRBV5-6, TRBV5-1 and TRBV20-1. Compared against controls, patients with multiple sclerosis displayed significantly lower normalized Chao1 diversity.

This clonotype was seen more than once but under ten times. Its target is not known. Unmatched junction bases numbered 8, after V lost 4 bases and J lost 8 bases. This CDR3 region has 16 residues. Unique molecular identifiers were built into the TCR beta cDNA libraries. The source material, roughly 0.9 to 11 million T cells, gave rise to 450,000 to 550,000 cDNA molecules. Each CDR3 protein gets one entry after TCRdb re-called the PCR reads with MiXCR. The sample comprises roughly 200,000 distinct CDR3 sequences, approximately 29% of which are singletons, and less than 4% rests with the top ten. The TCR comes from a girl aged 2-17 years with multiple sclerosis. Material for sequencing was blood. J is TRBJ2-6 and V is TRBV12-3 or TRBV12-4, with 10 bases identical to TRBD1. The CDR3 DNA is TGTGCCAGCAGTTCGCTGCCGGGACAGGGGACCAACGTCCTGACTTTC. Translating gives CASSSLPGQGTNVLTF.